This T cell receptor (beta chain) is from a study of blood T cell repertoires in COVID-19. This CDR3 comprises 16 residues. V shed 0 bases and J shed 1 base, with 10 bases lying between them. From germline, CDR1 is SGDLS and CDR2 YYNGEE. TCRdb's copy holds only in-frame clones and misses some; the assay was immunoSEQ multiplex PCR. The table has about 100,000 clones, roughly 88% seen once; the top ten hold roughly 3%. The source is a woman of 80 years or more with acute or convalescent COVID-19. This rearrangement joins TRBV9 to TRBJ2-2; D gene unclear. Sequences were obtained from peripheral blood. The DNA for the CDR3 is TGTGCCAGCAGCGTAGCCAGCGCCCAGAACACCGGGGAGCTGTTTTTT. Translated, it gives CASSVASAQNTGELFF.